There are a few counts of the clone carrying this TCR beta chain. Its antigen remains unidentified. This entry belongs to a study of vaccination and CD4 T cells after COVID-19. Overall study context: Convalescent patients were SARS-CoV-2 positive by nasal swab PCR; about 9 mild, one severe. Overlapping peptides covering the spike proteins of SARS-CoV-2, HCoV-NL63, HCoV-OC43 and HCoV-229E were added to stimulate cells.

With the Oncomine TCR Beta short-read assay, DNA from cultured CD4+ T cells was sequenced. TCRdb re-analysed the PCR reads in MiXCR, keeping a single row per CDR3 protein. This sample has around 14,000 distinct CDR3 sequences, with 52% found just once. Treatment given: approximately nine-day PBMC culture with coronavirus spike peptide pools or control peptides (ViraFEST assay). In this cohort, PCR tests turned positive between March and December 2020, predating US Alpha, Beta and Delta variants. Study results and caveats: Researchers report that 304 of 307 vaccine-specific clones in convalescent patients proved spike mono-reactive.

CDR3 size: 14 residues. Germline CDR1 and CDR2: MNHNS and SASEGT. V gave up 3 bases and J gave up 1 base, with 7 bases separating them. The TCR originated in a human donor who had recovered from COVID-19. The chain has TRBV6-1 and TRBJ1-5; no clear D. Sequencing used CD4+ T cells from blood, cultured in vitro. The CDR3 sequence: CASSDNGSNQPQHF. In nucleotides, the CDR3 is TGTGCCAGCAGTGACAATGGGAGCAATCAGCCCCAGCATTTT.